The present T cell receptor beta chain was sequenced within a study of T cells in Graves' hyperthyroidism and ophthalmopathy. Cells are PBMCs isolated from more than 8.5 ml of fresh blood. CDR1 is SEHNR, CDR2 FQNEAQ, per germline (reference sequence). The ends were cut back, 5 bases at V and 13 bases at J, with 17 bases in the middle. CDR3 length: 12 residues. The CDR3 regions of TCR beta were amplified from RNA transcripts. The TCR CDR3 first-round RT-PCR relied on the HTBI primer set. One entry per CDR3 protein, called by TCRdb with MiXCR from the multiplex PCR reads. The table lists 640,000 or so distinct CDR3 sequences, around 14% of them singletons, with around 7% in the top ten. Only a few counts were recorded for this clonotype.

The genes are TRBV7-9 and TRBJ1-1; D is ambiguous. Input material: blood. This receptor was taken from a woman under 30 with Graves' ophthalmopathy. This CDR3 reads CASSPGLVLGFF. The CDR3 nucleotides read TGTGCCAGCAGCCCCGGGTTGGTCCTGGGTTTCTTT.